Listed below are T cell receptor beta chains from one sample, sequenced in a study of cytomegalovirus exposure and HLA in healthy donors. Assay used: immunoSEQ multiplex PCR; TCRdb lists only in-frame clones, some missing. The sample records around 100,000 clones, around 75% being singletons. Sequences were obtained from PBMCs. The receptors were sampled from a man aged 45-60 years in good health and CMV-seronegative. Both conserved end residues are part of each CDR3. A D gene is named only where the DNA matches it firmly. For some rows the clone size is stated as once, few or many, or as a class when expanded; others skip it.

j_call: TRBJ2-2; d_call: TRBD2; v_call: TRBV28; clone_size: .; cdr3_nt: TGTGCCAGCACCCTCTCGGGAGGGAGCCCCGGGGAGCTGTTTTTT; cdr3_aa: CASTLSGGSPGELFF
j_call: TRBJ1-5; d_call: .; v_call: TRBV6-6; clone_size: .; cdr3_nt: TGTGCCAGCAGTCAGATGGGAAGCGGTCAGCCCCAGCATTTT; cdr3_aa: CASSQMGSGQPQHF
j_call: TRBJ1-1; d_call: .; v_call: TRBV7-8; clone_size: .; cdr3_nt: TGTGCCAGCAGCCCGGGGACTGAAGCTTTCTTT; cdr3_aa: CASSPGTEAFF
j_call: TRBJ1-2; d_call: TRBD1; v_call: TRBV27; clone_size: once; cdr3_nt: TGTGCCAGCAGGCAGACCGGGACAGGGAATGGCTACACCTTC; cdr3_aa: CASRQTGTGNGYTF
j_call: TRBJ2-3; d_call: TRBD1; v_call: TRBV5-1; clone_size: .; cdr3_nt: TGCGCCAGCAGCTCCCTGTCCGGACAGGTAGATACGCAGTATTTT; cdr3_aa: CASSSLSGQVDTQYF
j_call: TRBJ1-1; d_call: TRBD1; v_call: TRBV12-5; clone_size: .; cdr3_nt: TGTGCTAGTGGTTTGGGGGACAGGGGGTCTTTGAACACTGAAGCTTTCTTT; cdr3_aa: CASGLGDRGSLNTEAFF
j_call: TRBJ2-3; d_call: TRBD2; v_call: TRBV30; clone_size: .; cdr3_nt: TGTGCCCGGAGACCAGCGGGGGGCCCAGATACGCAGTATTTT; cdr3_aa: CARRPAGGPDTQYF
j_call: TRBJ2-2; d_call: .; v_call: TRBV7-7; clone_size: .; cdr3_nt: TGTGCCAGCAGCTTAGGGAGCGGGACCGGGGAGCTGTTTTTT; cdr3_aa: CASSLGSGTGELFF
j_call: TRBJ2-4; d_call: TRBD2; v_call: TRBV13; clone_size: once; cdr3_nt: TGTGCCAGCAGCTCGAGGGCCGGGGGGTGGGCCAAAAACATTCAGTACTTC; cdr3_aa: CASSSRAGGWAKNIQYF
j_call: TRBJ1-5; d_call: TRBD1; v_call: TRBV9; clone_size: .; cdr3_nt: TGTGCCAGCAGCGTAAGGTGGGACAGCCCCCAGCATTTT; cdr3_aa: CASSVRWDSPQHF
j_call: TRBJ1-6; d_call: TRBD1; v_call: TRBV28; clone_size: .; cdr3_nt: TGTGCCAGCAGTCCCAGACAGGGCCTGTCACCCCTCCACTTT; cdr3_aa: CASSPRQGLSPLHF
j_call: TRBJ2-1; d_call: TRBD2; v_call: TRBV9; clone_size: .; cdr3_nt: TGTGCCAGCAGCGTAGAATTAGTTGCGGGAGCTCACAATGAGCAGTTCTTC; cdr3_aa: CASSVELVAGAHNEQFF
j_call: TRBJ2-3; d_call: TRBD2; v_call: TRBV15; clone_size: .; cdr3_nt: TGTGCCACCAGCAGAGATAGTAGCGGGTCCACGGAGGAGTATTTT; cdr3_aa: CATSRDSSGSTEEYF
j_call: TRBJ1-1; d_call: TRBD1; v_call: TRBV7-9; clone_size: .; cdr3_nt: TGTGCCAGCAGCTTAGCTAAGGGGGCGAACACTGAAGCTTTCTTT; cdr3_aa: CASSLAKGANTEAFF
j_call: TRBJ2-7; d_call: TRBD1; v_call: TRBV27; clone_size: .; cdr3_nt: TGTGCCACCGCCCCCGGGACAGGGTTCTACGAGCAGTACTTC; cdr3_aa: CATAPGTGFYEQYF
j_call: TRBJ2-7; d_call: TRBD1; v_call: TRBV19; clone_size: .; cdr3_nt: TGTGCCAGTAGCCGGGACAGGGGCTTCTACGAGCAGTACTTC; cdr3_aa: CASSRDRGFYEQYF
j_call: TRBJ2-4; d_call: TRBD1; v_call: TRBV6-1; clone_size: .; cdr3_nt: TGTGCCAGCACCGGGACAGGGCTAGCCAAAAACATTCAGTACTTC; cdr3_aa: CASTGTGLAKNIQYF
j_call: TRBJ2-7; d_call: TRBD2; v_call: TRBV6-5; clone_size: .; cdr3_nt: TGTGCCAGCAGTAGAACGACTAGCGGGGCCTACGAGCAGTACTTC; cdr3_aa: CASSRTTSGAYEQYF
j_call: TRBJ1-1; d_call: .; v_call: TRBV19; clone_size: .; cdr3_nt: TGTGCCAGTACGCGGGCTAGGTCAGGTACTGAAGCTTTCTTT; cdr3_aa: CASTRARSGTEAFF
j_call: TRBJ2-5; d_call: .; v_call: TRBV6-5; clone_size: .; cdr3_nt: TGTGCCAGCAAGATGGAGGGGACCCAGTACTTC; cdr3_aa: CASKMEGTQYF
j_call: TRBJ2-1; d_call: TRBD2; v_call: TRBV7-2; clone_size: .; cdr3_nt: TGTGCCAGCAGCTTCGTGGCGGGGGAGTACAATGAGCAGTTCTTC; cdr3_aa: CASSFVAGEYNEQFF
j_call: TRBJ2-5; d_call: .; v_call: TRBV28; clone_size: .; cdr3_nt: TGTGCCAGCACACGGGCAGGGTCGTACCAAGAGACCCAGTACTTC; cdr3_aa: CASTRAGSYQETQYF
j_call: TRBJ1-2; d_call: .; v_call: TRBV6-1; clone_size: .; cdr3_nt: TGTGCCAGCTCGCGGGACGGAGCTAACTATGGCTACACCTTC; cdr3_aa: CASSRDGANYGYTF
j_call: TRBJ2-1; d_call: .; v_call: TRBV18; clone_size: once; cdr3_nt: TGTGCCAGCTCACCACAGACTGACTATTACAATGAGCAGTTCTTC; cdr3_aa: CASSPQTDYYNEQFF
j_call: TRBJ1-1; d_call: .; v_call: TRBV2; clone_size: .; cdr3_nt: TGTGCCAGCAGTTCTAACCCAACGGGTGAAGCTTTCTTT; cdr3_aa: CASSSNPTGEAFF
j_call: TRBJ2-7; d_call: TRBD1; v_call: TRBV6-1; clone_size: once; cdr3_nt: TGTGCCAGCGGACAGGGAAGAAACGAGCAGTACTTC; cdr3_aa: CASGQGRNEQYF
j_call: TRBJ1-2; d_call: TRBD1; v_call: TRBV30; clone_size: .; cdr3_nt: TGTGCCTGGAGTGTACAGGGGACCCGACGGGATGGCTACACCTTC; cdr3_aa: CAWSVQGTRRDGYTF
j_call: TRBJ2-1; d_call: TRBD1; v_call: TRBV5-6; clone_size: .; cdr3_nt: TGTGCCAGCAGCTTGGACAGGGGGCGCTTGGGTCTGCAGTTCTTC; cdr3_aa: CASSLDRGRLGLQFF